This passage covers 23 T cell receptor beta chains from one sample sequenced in a study of T cells expressing NK-cell markers. TCRdb re-called the 5' RACE reads; one entry per CDR3 protein, DNA not given. The sample spans 400,000 to 500,000 distinct CDR3 sequences; the ten largest clones claim 7.3%. Sequencing used blood T cells: a sorted CD56 or NKG2C T cell subset, CD4+ or CD8+ T cells, or bulk PBMC T cells (not recorded which). The source is a woman between 18 and 70 years old in good health.

The chain is built from TRBV29-1 and TRBJ2-2. This CDR3 region has 12 residues. The V gene's germline CDR1 is SQVTM and CDR2 ANQGSEA. The CDR3 spells CSVVVITGELFF.

The chain combines TRBV20-1 with TRBJ2-5. The CDR3 spans 15 residues. Germline values: CDR1 DFQATT, CDR2 SNEGSKA (reference sequence). This chain's CDR3 is CSARGGTSGQETQYF.

The V and J genes are TRBV19 and TRBJ2-7; TCRdb names TRBD2, which stays unverified in the absence of DNA. This CDR3 is built from 12 residues. The germline V gene encodes CDR1 LNHDA and CDR2 SQIVND (reference sequence). This CDR3 is CASSMAGSGQYF.

The chain combines TRBV7-8 with TRBJ1-2. CDR3 length: 13 amino acids. Per germline, CDR1 SGHVS and CDR2 FQNEAQ. The CDR3 here is CASSLMGGRGYTF.

The genes are TRBV4-1 and TRBJ2-7; no DNA is available, so the TRBD2 call from TCRdb remains unchecked. The CDR3 sequence is 13 residues long. Looked up from germline, CDR1 is MGHRA and CDR2 is YSYEKL. This chain's CDR3 is CASSEGFSYEQYF.

The J gene is TRBJ2-5, the V gene TRBV29-1; TCRdb returns TRBD1, unconfirmable since there is no DNA. Germline V gene data show CDR1 as SQVTM and CDR2 as ANQGSEA. The CDR3 consists of 12 residues. The CDR3 loop reads CSETGGEETQYF.

The CDR3 spells CALRTGSSDYGYTF. The V and J genes are TRBV12-3 or TRBV12-4 and TRBJ1-2; TCRdb reports TRBD1, a call that lacks DNA to check it against. CDR3 length: 14 residues.

The chain employs TRBV6-5 and TRBJ1-4; TCRdb gives TRBD1 as the D gene, but with no DNA this cannot be confirmed. CDR3 length equals 15 residues. CDR1 is MNHEY, CDR2 SVGAGI, per germline. The CDR3 region is CASRYRDRDNEKLFF.

This chain uses TRBV12-3 or TRBV12-4 with TRBJ2-1; the TCRdb D gene call, TRBD1, has no DNA to confirm it. This CDR3 contains 17 residues. CDR3 residues: CASSTTPDWSSYNEQFF.

The V gene is TRBV7-9, the J gene TRBJ2-7; lacking DNA, the TRBD1 call made by TCRdb goes unchecked. This CDR3 region has 15 residues. The V gene's germline CDR1 is SEHNR and CDR2 FQNEAQ (reference sequence). CDR3 in amino acids: CASSSNRVGNYEQYF.

The rearrangement uses TRBV21-1 and TRBJ1-4. TRBV21-1 represents a pseudogene. The CDR3 has 17 residues. This CDR3 is CASSKGPGQTGGEKLFF.

The gene calls are TRBV20-1 and TRBJ2-5; TCRdb calls TRBD1, which cannot be checked without DNA. CDR3 length: 17 residues. Per the germline V gene, CDR1 is DFQATT and CDR2 is SNEGSKA (reference sequence). CDR3 sequence reads: CSAPLKTAISWEETQYF.

The chain couples TRBV12-3 or TRBV12-4 to TRBJ2-1. The CDR3 is made up of 14 amino acids. The CDR3 reads CASSLSGTHNEQFF.

The chain has TRBV20-1 and TRBJ1-5. The CDR3 runs to 12 residues. The germline V gene encodes CDR1 DFQATT and CDR2 SNEGSKA (reference sequence). CDR3 protein: CSAQYSNQPQHF.

This chain joins TRBV7-9 and TRBJ2-5; the TCRdb call, TRBD2, lacks DNA for checking. Per germline, CDR1 SEHNR and CDR2 FQNEAQ (reference sequence). The CDR3 loop spans 14 amino acids. CDR3: CATGMVGGKETQYF.

The chain links TRBV11-1 to TRBJ2-1; lacking DNA, the TRBD1 call made by TCRdb goes unchecked. This CDR3 region has 14 residues. Per the germline V gene, CDR1 is SGHAT and CDR2 is FQDESV (reference sequence). The CDR3 loop reads CASSLGQGVHEQFF.

The V call is TRBV20-1, the J call TRBJ2-6; TCRdb outputs TRBD2, but without DNA this stays unchecked. This CDR3 has 17 residues. Germline CDR1 is DFQATT and CDR2 is SNEGSKA (reference sequence). CDR3 residues: CSARKMGLLPGANVLTF.

V gene TRBV7-9 combines with J gene TRBJ1-4; TCRdb proposes TRBD1, but this gene call is untestable without DNA. From germline, CDR1 is SEHNR and CDR2 FQNEAQ (reference sequence). CDR3 length equals 15 residues. CDR3 region: CASMPTGTTNEKLFF. Drawing the rest from reference TRBV7-9 and TRBJ1-4, the complete variable domain is DTGVSQNPRHKITKRGQNVTFRCDPISEHNRLYWYRQTLGQGPEFLTYFQNEAQLEKSRLLSDRFSAERPKGSFSTLEIQRTEQGDSAMYLCASMPTGTTNEKLFFGSGTQLSVL.

This chain joins TRBV30 and TRBJ2-1; without DNA, the TCRdb call of TRBD2 cannot be checked. The CDR3 consists of 20 residues. Germline CDR1 is GTSNPN and CDR2 is SVGIG (reference sequence). The CDR3 reads CAWSPTGTSGAVTLYNEQFF. The whole variable domain, filled in from reference TRBV30 and TRBJ2-1, reads SQTIHQWPATLVQPVGSPLSLECTVEGTSNPNLYWYRQAAGRGLQLLFYSVGIGQISSEVPQNLSASRPQDRQFILSSKKLLLSDSGFYLCAWSPTGTSGAVTLYNEQFFGPGTRLTVL.

CDR3 region: CASREDRRPYEQYF. The chain links TRBV2 to TRBJ2-7; TCRdb reports TRBD1, a call that lacks DNA to check it against. Germline lookup yields CDR1 SNHLY and CDR2 FYNNEI. CDR3 size: 14 residues.

V usage is TRBV28 and J usage is TRBJ1-4; the D gene TCRdb calls, TRBD1, cannot be checked with no DNA. This CDR3 contains 15 residues. Germline V gives CDR1 MDHEN, CDR2 SYDVKM. CDR3 amino acids: CASSSPGQGREKLFF.

The CDR3 loop reads CASSYGQGNTIYF. The chain has TRBV5-1 and TRBJ1-3. The CDR3 has 13 residues. The germline CDR1 and CDR2 sequences are SGHRS and YFSETQ.

The chain combines TRBV20-1 with TRBJ2-1; the TRBD1 assignment by TCRdb is unverifiable without DNA. The germline CDR1 and CDR2 sequences are DFQATT and SNEGSKA (reference sequence). The CDR3 covers 17 residues. CDR3: CSGQGDSGRISYNEQFF.